The clone carrying this T cell receptor (beta chain) was detected once. Participants, about 18 to 90 years old, spanned fewer than 30 US areas. Researchers sorted participants into cohorts using their self-reported clinical history. The record originates from a study of blood T cell repertoires in COVID-19. The V gene's germline CDR1 is MDHEN and CDR2 SYDVKM. Trimming removed 5 bases at V and 3 bases at J, with 8 bases between. There are 12 residues in the CDR3. Here immunoSEQ multiplex PCR was the method, and the copy in TCRdb shows in-frame clones only, minus some. The table lists hundreds of thousands of clones, 90% of them singletons.

This sequence joins TRBV28 and TRBJ2-7; tentatively, D is TRBD2 (6 bases). The receptor was isolated from a man aged 45-60 years who had been exposed to COVID-19. The sequencing input was PBMCs or T cells enriched from blood (not recorded which). CDR3 DNA: TGTGCCAGCAGTGCGGGACTCTACGAGCAGTACGTC. Translated, it gives CASSAGLYEQYV.